This section outlines one T cell receptor beta chain sequence together with its context. The target antigen is unknown. In the PCR, 60 Vbeta and 13 Jbeta primers were used. Sequencing was performed with immunoSEQ multiplex PCR; in TCRdb, only in-frame clones are kept and a portion is missing. The sample includes approximately 120,000 clones. This record comes from a study of cytomegalovirus exposure and HLA in healthy donors. Findings and limits, study-wide: In a later analysis, productive TCRs from donors in an Asian-associated ancestry cluster reportedly carried fewer N-insertions than the cohort mean.

The V gene end was trimmed by 2 bases and the J gene end by 7 bases; junction bases not matched to a gene: 10. Looked up from germline, CDR1 is LNHDA and CDR2 is SQIVND (reference sequence). This CDR3 is 17 amino acids long. This receptor was identified in a man aged 30-40 years in good health and CMV-seronegative. V and J are TRBV19 and TRBJ2-1; 11 bases are a match to TRBD1. Material for sequencing was PBMCs. DNA for the CDR3: TGTGCCAGTAGTATATTAGGCGGACAGGGGGCGTCGAATGAGCAGTTCTTC. Translated: CASSILGGQGASNEQFF.